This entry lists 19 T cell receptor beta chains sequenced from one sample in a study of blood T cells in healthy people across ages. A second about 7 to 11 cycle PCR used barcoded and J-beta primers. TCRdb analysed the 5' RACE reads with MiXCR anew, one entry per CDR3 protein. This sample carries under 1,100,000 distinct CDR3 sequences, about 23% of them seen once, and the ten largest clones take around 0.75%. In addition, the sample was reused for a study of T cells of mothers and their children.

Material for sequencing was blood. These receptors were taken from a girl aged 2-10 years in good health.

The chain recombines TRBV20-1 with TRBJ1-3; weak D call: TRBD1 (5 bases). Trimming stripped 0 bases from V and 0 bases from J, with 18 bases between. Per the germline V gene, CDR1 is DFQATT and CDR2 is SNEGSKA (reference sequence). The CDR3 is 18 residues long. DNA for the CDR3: TGCAGTGCTAGAGATTTAGGGGCCCTAACCCTCTCTGGAAACACCATATATTTT. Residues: CSARDLGALTLSGNTIYF.

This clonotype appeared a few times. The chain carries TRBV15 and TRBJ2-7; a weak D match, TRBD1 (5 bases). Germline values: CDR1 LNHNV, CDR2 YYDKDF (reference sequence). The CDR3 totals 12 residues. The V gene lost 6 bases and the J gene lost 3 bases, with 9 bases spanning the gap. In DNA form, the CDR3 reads TGTGCCACCAGAGACAGTATCTACGAGCAGTACTTC. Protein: CATRDSIYEQYF.

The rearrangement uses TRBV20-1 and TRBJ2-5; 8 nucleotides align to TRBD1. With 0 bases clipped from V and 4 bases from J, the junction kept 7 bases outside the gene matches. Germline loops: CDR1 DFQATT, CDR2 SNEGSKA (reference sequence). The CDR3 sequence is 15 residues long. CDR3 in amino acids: CSARDLRTGRETQYF. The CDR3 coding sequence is TGCAGTGCTAGAGATCTTAGGACAGGGCGAGAGACCCAGTACTTC.

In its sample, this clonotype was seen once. The CDR3 loop is CASRRWDEQFF. DNA of the CDR3: TGCGCCAGCAGAAGGTGGGATGAGCAGTTCTTC. This chain links TRBV5-1 with TRBJ2-5; D unresolved. The J call could be wrong; TRBJ2-1 is a better fit for the DNA end. Per germline, CDR1 SGHRS and CDR2 YFSETQ. The CDR3 is 11 amino acids.

CDR3 bases: TGTGCCAGCAGTCAAGGGACACGGTACAATGAGCAGTTCTTC. This gives the protein CASSQGTRYNEQFF. This chain uses TRBV12-3 or TRBV12-4 with TRBJ2-5; D might be TRBD1 (6 bases). The better agreement between TRBJ2-1 and the DNA end casts doubt on the J call. The CDR3 covers 14 residues.

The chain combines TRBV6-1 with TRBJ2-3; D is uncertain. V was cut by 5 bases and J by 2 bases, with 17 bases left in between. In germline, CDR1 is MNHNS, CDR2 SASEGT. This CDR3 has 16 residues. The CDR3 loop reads CASSLGASPITDTQYF. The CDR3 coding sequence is TGTGCCAGCAGTCTGGGCGCATCACCGATCACAGATACGCAGTATTTT.

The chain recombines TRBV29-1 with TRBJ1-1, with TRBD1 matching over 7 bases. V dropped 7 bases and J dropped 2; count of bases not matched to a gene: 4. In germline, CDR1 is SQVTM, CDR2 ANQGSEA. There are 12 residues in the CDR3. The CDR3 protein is CSGRDSNTEAFF. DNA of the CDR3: TGCAGCGGCCGGGACAGTAACACTGAAGCTTTCTTT.

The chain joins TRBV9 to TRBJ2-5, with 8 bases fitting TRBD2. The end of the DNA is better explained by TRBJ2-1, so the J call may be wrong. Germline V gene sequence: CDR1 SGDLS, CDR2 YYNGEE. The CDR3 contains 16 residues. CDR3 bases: TGTGCCAGCAGTGACGGGAGGGCCCTCCCTTACAATGAGCAGTTCTTC. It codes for CASSDGRALPYNEQFF.

CDR3 in amino acids: CASSARQGPSYGQYF. The CDR3 nucleotides are TGTGCCAGCAGCGCCAGACAGGGCCCCTCCTACGGGCAGTACTTC. This chain connects TRBV9 to TRBJ2-5; 7 bases agree with TRBD1. V was clipped by 3 bases and J by 11 bases; unmatched bases: 16. Germline V gene sequence: CDR1 SGDLS, CDR2 YYNGEE. The CDR3 loop spans 15 amino acids.

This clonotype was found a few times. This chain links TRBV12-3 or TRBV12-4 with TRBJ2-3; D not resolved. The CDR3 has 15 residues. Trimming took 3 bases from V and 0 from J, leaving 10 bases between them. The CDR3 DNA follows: TGTGCCAGCAGTTTTCCGAACTGGAGCACAGATACGCAGTATTTT. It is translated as CASSFPNWSTDTQYF.

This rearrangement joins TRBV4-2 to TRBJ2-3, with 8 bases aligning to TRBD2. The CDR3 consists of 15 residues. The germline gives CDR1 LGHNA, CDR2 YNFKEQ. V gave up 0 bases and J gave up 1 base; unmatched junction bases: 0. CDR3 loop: CASSQEREGTDTQYF. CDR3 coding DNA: TGTGCCAGCAGCCAAGAGCGGGAGGGCACAGATACGCAGTATTTT.

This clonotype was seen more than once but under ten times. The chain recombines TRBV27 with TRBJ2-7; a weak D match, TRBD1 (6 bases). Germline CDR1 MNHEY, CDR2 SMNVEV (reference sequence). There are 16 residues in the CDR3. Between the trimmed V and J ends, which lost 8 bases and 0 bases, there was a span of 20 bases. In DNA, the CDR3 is TGTGCCAGCGCTACCATCTCAGGGGTGAGCTCCTACGAGCAGTACTTC. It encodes CASATISGVSSYEQYF.

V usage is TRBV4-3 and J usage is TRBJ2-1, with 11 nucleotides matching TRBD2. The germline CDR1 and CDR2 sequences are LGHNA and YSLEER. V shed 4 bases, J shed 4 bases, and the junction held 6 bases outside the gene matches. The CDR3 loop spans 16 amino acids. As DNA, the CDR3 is TGCGCCAGCAGCCCCCTCGGGACTAGCGGATACAATGAGCAGTTCTTC. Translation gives CASSPLGTSGYNEQFF.

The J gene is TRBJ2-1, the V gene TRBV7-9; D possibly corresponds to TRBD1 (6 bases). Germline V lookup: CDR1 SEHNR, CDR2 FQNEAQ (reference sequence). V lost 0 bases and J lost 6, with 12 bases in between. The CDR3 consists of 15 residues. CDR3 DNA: TGTGCCAGCAGCTTAGCGTTGGCAGGGGCCAATGAGCAGTTCTTC. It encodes CASSLALAGANEQFF.

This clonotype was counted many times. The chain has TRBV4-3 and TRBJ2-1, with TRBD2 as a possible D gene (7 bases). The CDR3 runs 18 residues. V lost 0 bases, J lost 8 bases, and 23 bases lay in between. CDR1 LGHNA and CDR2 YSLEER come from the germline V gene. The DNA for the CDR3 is TGCGCCAGCAGCCAAGATCGGCTTTTGGGGGGGGCAGGGGATGAGCAGTTCTTC. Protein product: CASSQDRLLGGAGDEQFF.

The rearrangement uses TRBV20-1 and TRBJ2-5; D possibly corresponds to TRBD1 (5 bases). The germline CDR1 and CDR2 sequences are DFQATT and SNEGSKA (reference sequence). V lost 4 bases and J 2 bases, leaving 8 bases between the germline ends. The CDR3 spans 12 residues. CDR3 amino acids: CSATGSQETQYF. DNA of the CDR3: TGCAGTGCTACAGGGTCTCAAGAGACCCAGTACTTC.

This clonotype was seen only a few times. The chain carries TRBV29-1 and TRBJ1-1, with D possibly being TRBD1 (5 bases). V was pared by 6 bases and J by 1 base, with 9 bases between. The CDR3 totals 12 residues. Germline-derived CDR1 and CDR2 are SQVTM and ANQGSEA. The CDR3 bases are TGCAGCGTGGACATAGAGAACACTGAAGCTTTCTTT. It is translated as CSVDIENTEAFF.

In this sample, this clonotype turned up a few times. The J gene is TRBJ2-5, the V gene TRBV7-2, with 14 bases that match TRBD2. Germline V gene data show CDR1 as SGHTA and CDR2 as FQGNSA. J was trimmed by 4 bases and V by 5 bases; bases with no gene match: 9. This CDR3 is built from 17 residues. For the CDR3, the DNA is TGTGCCAGCAGCACCGGACTAGCGGGGGGATCTGGAGAGACCCAGTACTTC. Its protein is CASSTGLAGGSGETQYF.

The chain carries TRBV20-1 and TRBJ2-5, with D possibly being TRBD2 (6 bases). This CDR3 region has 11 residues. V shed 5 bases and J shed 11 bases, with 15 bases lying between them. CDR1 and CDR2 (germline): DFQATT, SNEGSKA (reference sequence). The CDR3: CSASSTGEQYF. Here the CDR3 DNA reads TGCAGTGCTTCCTCGACGGGGGAGCAGTACTTC.